This T cell receptor beta chain was profiled in a study of blood T cell repertoires in COVID-19. Study-wide context: PBMCs, B-cell-depleted T cells, or T cells were the source of the cDNA or gDNA that made up the material.

V was trimmed by 0 bases and J by 2 bases, leaving 18 bases between them. This CDR3 is built from 18 residues. Germline V lookup: CDR1 SGHTS, CDR2 YDEGEE. As processed by the authors: For nucleated cells, counts were estimated from reference gene primer amplification. Repertoires were generated with immunoSEQ multiplex PCR, while TCRdb's copy carries only in-frame clones and drops some. D and trimming were read from the DNA, whereas the V and J calls and clone size are those reported in that table. The table has about 290,000 clones, around four fifths seen once. The sequence was obtained from a woman between 50 and 59 years old with active or convalescent COVID-19. V usage is TRBV5-8 and J usage is TRBJ1-5; D is ambiguous. Material: peripheral blood. In nucleotides, the CDR3 is TGTGCCAGCAGCTTGGACGGAGGTAAATTTCTGGGCAATCAGCCCCAGCATTTT. It yields the protein CASSLDGGKFLGNQPQHF.